This T cell receptor (beta chain) was sequenced in a study of T cell responses to AZD1222 COVID-19 vaccine. As regards this clone: Its target is not known.

Study conclusions and caveats: Of the AZD1222 recipients, only 5 to 7 were seropositive at baseline.

Only in-frame clones appear in the TCRdb table, and some are missing; sequencing was by immunoSEQ multiplex PCR. The table has some 99,000 clones, approximately 91% seen once. This receptor was obtained from an adult who received the AZD1222 COVID-19 vaccine. Sequencing used peripheral blood, obtained 28 days after the second AZD1222 dose.

This chain's CDR3 is CASSRYMSSYNSPLHF. The CDR3 DNA reads TGTGCCAGCAGTCGCTACATGAGCTCCTATAATTCACCCCTCCACTTT. V usage is TRBV27 and J usage is TRBJ1-6; D gene ambiguous. The length of the CDR3 is 16 residues. Trimming pared 5 bases from V and 0 bases from J, leaving 11 bases between. Per the germline V gene, CDR1 is MNHEY and CDR2 is SMNVEV (reference sequence).